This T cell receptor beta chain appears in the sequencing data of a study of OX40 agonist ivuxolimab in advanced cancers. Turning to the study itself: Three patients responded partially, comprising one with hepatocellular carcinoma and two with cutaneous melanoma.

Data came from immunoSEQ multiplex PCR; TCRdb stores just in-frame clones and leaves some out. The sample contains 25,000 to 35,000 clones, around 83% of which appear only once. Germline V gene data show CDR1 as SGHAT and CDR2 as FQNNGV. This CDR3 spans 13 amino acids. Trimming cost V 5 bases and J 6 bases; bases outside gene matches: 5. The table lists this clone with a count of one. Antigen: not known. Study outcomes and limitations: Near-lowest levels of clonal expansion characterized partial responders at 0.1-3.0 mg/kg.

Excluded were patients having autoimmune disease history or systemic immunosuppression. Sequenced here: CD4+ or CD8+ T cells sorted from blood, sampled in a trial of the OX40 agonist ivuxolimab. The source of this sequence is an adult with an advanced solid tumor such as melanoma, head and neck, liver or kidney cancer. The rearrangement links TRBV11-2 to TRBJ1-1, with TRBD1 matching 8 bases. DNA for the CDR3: TGTGCCAGCAGCCCCCAGGGGGCCTCTGAAGCTTTCTTT. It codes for CASSPQGASEAFF.